The 25 T cell receptor beta chains below come from one sample, sequenced in a study of beta chain features in type 1 diabetes. Expressed TCRB transcripts were sequenced because the entire RNA isolate underwent reverse transcription. This table comes from immunoSEQ multiplex PCR, and its TCRdb copy is limited to in-frame clones, with some not included. The sample has 200,000 to 250,000 clones, roughly 70% seen once. Sequenced material: naive CD4+ T cells from blood. These TCRs come from a man younger than 40 in good health.

This clone was picked up a small number of times. The chain employs TRBV18 and TRBJ1-2; 9 bases agree with TRBD1. Germline lookup yields CDR1 KGHSH and CDR2 LQKENI. The CDR3 loop spans 14 amino acids. V was clipped by 2 bases and J by 7 bases; unmatched bases: 5. The CDR3 DNA sequence: TGTGCCAGCTCACCAATAGGGACAGGGTCTGGCTACACCTTC. Translating it yields CASSPIGTGSGYTF.

Of note for this clone: This sample also contains other DNA sequences that code for the same CDR3. This rearrangement joins TRBV28 to TRBJ2-1; D remains ambiguous. The length of the CDR3 is 12 residues. V lost 3 bases to trimming and J lost 4 bases, with 4 bases between them. Germline-derived CDR1 and CDR2 are MDHEN and SYDVKM. The CDR3 spells CASSFAYNEQFF. The CDR3 nucleotides are TGTGCCAGCAGTTTCGCATACAATGAGCAGTTCTTC.

V is TRBV4-3 and J is TRBJ2-5, with 7 bases identical to TRBD1. The V and J ends lost 0 bases and 5 bases, in that order; junction bases with no gene match: 12. The CDR3 runs 17 residues. Germline-derived CDR1 and CDR2 are LGHNA and YSLEER. The CDR3 DNA follows: TGCGCCAGCAGCCAAGATCTCAAAGGGGGCTCTGGGGAGACCCAGTACTTC. It yields the protein CASSQDLKGGSGETQYF.

The rearrangement joins TRBV30 to TRBJ1-2; possible D gene TRBD1, 5 bases. CDR3 length equals 13 residues. From germline, CDR1 is GTSNPN and CDR2 SVGIG (reference sequence). Deletions cut 0 bases from V and 4 bases from J, with 9 bases between. This CDR3 is CAWSVQRGYGYTF. For the CDR3, the DNA is TGTGCCTGGAGTGTACAAAGGGGCTATGGCTACACCTTC.

This chain links TRBV7-2 with TRBJ2-3, with 13 bases fitting TRBD2. Trimming took 5 bases from V and 4 from J; bases not matched to a gene: 6. In germline, CDR1 is SGHTA, CDR2 FQGNSA. The CDR3 runs to 16 residues. CDR3 nucleotide sequence: TGTGCCAGCAGCCCTCGGACTAGCGGGGGTGCAGATACGCAGTATTTT. This sequence encodes CASSPRTSGGADTQYF.

V gene TRBV23-1 combines with J gene TRBJ2-5, with 9 bases identical to TRBD1. TRBV23-1 is known as an ORF, though its function is uncertain. The junction had 7 bases not matched to a gene; V was cut back by 0 bases and J by 5 bases. The CDR3 loop spans 16 amino acids. The CDR3, as DNA: TGCGCCAGCAGTCAATCGACGGACAGGGGAAAGGAGACCCAGTACTTC. It codes for CASSQSTDRGKETQYF.

V and J are TRBV5-6 and TRBJ2-3; D may be TRBD2 (5 bases). Looked up from germline, CDR1 is SGHDT and CDR2 is YYEEEE. The V end lost 1 base, the J end lost 0 bases, and 9 bases lay between the germline ends. The CDR3 covers 15 residues. CDR3 nucleotide sequence: TGTGCCAGCAGCTTGACGCAGCGGAGCACAGATACGCAGTATTTT. Translating gives CASSLTQRSTDTQYF.

This clone was counted a few times. One end of the junction fails to match germline, which may point to a read error. The chain is built from TRBV14 and TRBJ2-7; 9 bases are shared with TRBD2. The length of the CDR3 is 11 residues. The V gene's germline CDR1 is SGHDN and CDR2 FVKESK. CDR3 bases: TGTGCCAGCAGCCAAGATCGACTAGCGGAGTTC. It specifies CASSQDRLAEF.

The V gene is TRBV9, the J gene TRBJ2-2; D call uncertain. Trimming shortened V by 4 bases and J by 0 bases, and 4 bases separated the two germline ends. Germline V gives CDR1 SGDLS, CDR2 YYNGEE. The CDR3 sequence is 13 residues long. CDR3 in amino acids: CASSPTNTGELFF. CDR3 bases: TGTGCCAGCAGCCCTACGAACACCGGGGAGCTGTTTTTT.

The V and J genes are TRBV7-2 and TRBJ2-1, with 8 bases fitting TRBD2. Trimming at V came to 6 bases and at J to 0 bases, leaving 7 bases not matched to a gene. This CDR3 is 16 amino acids long. Germline V gene data show CDR1 as SGHTA and CDR2 as FQGNSA. CDR3 DNA sequence: TGTGCCAGCAGTCCTAGCGGGCCCCGCTCCTACAATGAGCAGTTCTTC. The encoded protein is CASSPSGPRSYNEQFF. Using reference TRBV7-2 and TRBJ2-1 for the parts outside the CDR3, the full variable domain is GAGVSQSPSNKVTEKGKDVELRCDPISGHTALYWYRQSLGQGLEFLIYFQGNSAPDKSGLPSDRFSAERTGGSVSTLTIQRTQQEDSAVYLCASSPSGPRSYNEQFFGPGTRLTVL.

This clone has a handful of counts. This chain links TRBV9 with TRBJ2-1; D is unresolved. CDR3 size: 17 residues. In germline, CDR1 is SGDLS, CDR2 YYNGEE. The V gene lost 1 base and the J gene lost 4 bases, with 18 bases spanning the gap. The CDR3 nucleotides read TGTGCCAGCAGCGTATTGGGCCAGCCGGGTGGGTACAATGAGCAGTTCTTC. This translates into CASSVLGQPGGYNEQFF.

The chain employs TRBV5-1 and TRBJ2-5; possible D gene TRBD1, 5 bases. V was cut by 2 bases and J by 5 bases, with 19 bases left in between. Germline-derived CDR1 and CDR2 are SGHRS and YFSETQ. The CDR3 runs 16 residues. The CDR3 sequence is CASSFSSLPAGETQYF. The CDR3 coding sequence is TGCGCCAGCAGCTTCTCATCCTTGCCCGCAGGGGAGACCCAGTACTTC.

This rearrangement joins TRBV9 to TRBJ2-1, with D perhaps TRBD1 (6 bases). Germline V gives CDR1 SGDLS, CDR2 YYNGEE. The CDR3 is 14 amino acids. With 4 bases removed from V and 4 bases from J, the gap between germline ends came to 12 bases. CDR3 sequence: CASSPGAEYNEQFF. In nucleotides, the CDR3 is TGTGCCAGCAGCCCAGGGGCAGAGTACAATGAGCAGTTCTTC. Filled out from reference TRBV9 and TRBJ2-1, the complete variable domain reads DSGVTQTPKHLITATGQRVTLRCSPRSGDLSVYWYQQSLDQGLQFLIQYYNGEERAKGNILERFSAQQFPDLHSELNLSSLELGDSALYFCASSPGAEYNEQFFGPGTRLTVL.

This chain connects TRBV25-1 to TRBJ1-2, with D possibly TRBD1 on 5 matching bases. CDR1 MGHDK and CDR2 SYGVNS come from the germline V gene. CDR3 length: 14 amino acids. The V and J ends lost 3 bases and 7 bases respectively, with 15 bases between them. CDR3 sequence reads: CASSEQGGGGGYTF. CDR3 nucleotides: TGTGCCAGCAGTGAGCAGGGTGGAGGAGGTGGCTACACCTTC.

This clone occurred a few times. The V call is TRBV29-1, the J call TRBJ2-1, with TRBD1 matching over 7 bases. This CDR3 is built from 12 residues. Losses at the gene ends were 2 bases for V and 6 bases for J; bases not matched to a gene: 1. The germline V gene encodes CDR1 SQVTM and CDR2 ANQGSEA. The CDR3 reads CSVEWTGNEQFF. CDR3 bases: TGCAGCGTTGAATGGACAGGCAATGAGCAGTTCTTC.

This clone appeared a few times. The V gene is TRBV29-1, the J gene TRBJ2-5; D remains unclear. CDR3 length equals 13 residues. V lost 8 bases to trimming and J lost 5 bases, with 18 bases between them. CDR1 SQVTM and CDR2 ANQGSEA come from the germline V gene. CDR3 sequence (DNA): TGCAGCCTTAGAGGCGTGGGTGGGGAGACCCAGTACTTC. This translates into CSLRGVGGETQYF.

The chain combines TRBV30 with TRBJ1-1; D unresolved. This CDR3 is 12 amino acids long. Germline V gene lookup returns CDR1 GTSNPN and CDR2 SVGIG (reference sequence). V was clipped by 4 bases and J by 7 bases, with 13 bases between them. CDR3 in amino acids: CAWIPQWSEAFF. CDR3 nucleotide sequence: TGTGCCTGGATCCCCCAGTGGAGTGAAGCTTTCTTT.

The gene calls are TRBV7-2 and TRBJ2-7; D could derive from TRBD1 or TRBD2 (5 bases each). Germline assignment: CDR1 SGHTA and CDR2 FQGNSA. V gave up 4 bases and J gave up 5 bases, with 15 bases separating them. The CDR3 length is 14 residues. The DNA of the CDR3 is TGTGCCAGCAGCTCTAGGGCAGGGAGAGACGAGCAGTACTTC. As protein: CASSSRAGRDEQYF.

The chain couples TRBV5-1 to TRBJ2-7; D perhaps matches TRBD1 (5 bases). V was pared by 5 bases and J by 0 bases, with 12 bases between. Germline V CDR1 and CDR2: SGHRS, YFSETQ. The CDR3 covers 14 residues. The CDR3 loop reads CASRVQASSYEQYF. DNA of the CDR3: TGCGCCAGCAGAGTACAGGCCTCCTCCTACGAGCAGTACTTC.

The V call is TRBV29-1, the J call TRBJ2-5; TRBD2 might be the D (6 bases). V was pared by 6 bases and J by 5 bases, with 13 bases between. The CDR3 extends over 12 amino acids. Germline V gene sequence: CDR1 SQVTM, CDR2 ANQGSEA. CDR3 sequence reads: CSVDRDSETQYF. DNA of the CDR3: TGCAGCGTGGACCGGGACTCTGAGACCCAGTACTTC.

The J gene is TRBJ2-5, the V gene TRBV13; maybe TRBD2 (6 bases). The V and J ends lost 1 base and 5 bases respectively, with 11 bases between them. This CDR3 contains 14 residues. The germline gives CDR1 PRHDT, CDR2 FYEKMQ (reference sequence). Here the CDR3 DNA reads TGTGCCAGCAGCTTAGACGGGGGAAGGGAGACCCAGTACTTC. Amino acids: CASSLDGGRETQYF.

The chain uses TRBV7-9 and TRBJ2-3; D is undetermined. The CDR3 length is 13 residues. CDR1 is SEHNR and CDR2 is FQNEAQ in the germline V gene (reference sequence). V was cut by 5 bases and J by 2 bases, with 8 bases left in between. The CDR3 nucleotides are TGTGCCAGCAGCAGGGATTTCACAGATACGCAGTATTTT. Its translation: CASSRDFTDTQYF.

The chain combines TRBV5-4 with TRBJ2-1, with TRBD2 identical over 8 bases. With V trimmed by 2 bases and J by 8 bases, 6 bases remained unmatched. Germline V gene data show CDR1 as SGHNT and CDR2 as YYREEE (reference sequence). The CDR3 loop spans 14 amino acids. In nucleotides, the CDR3 is TGTGCCAGCAGCTTAGAGAGCGGGAGCTATGAGCAGTTCTTC. Its protein is CASSLESGSYEQFF.

The table lists this clone with a count of one. The J gene is TRBJ2-2, the V gene TRBV10-3, with TRBD1 matching over 8 bases. This CDR3 is 15 amino acids long. Trimming took 8 bases from V and 1 from J; bases not matched to a gene: 6. Germline V gives CDR1 ENHRY, CDR2 SYGVKD. The CDR3 reads CAIPRTGMNTGELFF. CDR3 coding DNA: TGTGCCATCCCCAGGACAGGGATGAACACCGGGGAGCTGTTTTTT.

The genes are TRBV20-1 and TRBJ2-3; D gene unclear. The V end lost 7 bases, the J end lost 2 bases, and 4 bases lay between the germline ends. Germline V gives CDR1 DFQATT, CDR2 SNEGSKA (reference sequence). The CDR3 has 10 amino acids. CDR3 region: CSVSTDTQYF. The DNA of the CDR3 is TGCAGTGTTTCCACAGATACGCAGTATTTT.